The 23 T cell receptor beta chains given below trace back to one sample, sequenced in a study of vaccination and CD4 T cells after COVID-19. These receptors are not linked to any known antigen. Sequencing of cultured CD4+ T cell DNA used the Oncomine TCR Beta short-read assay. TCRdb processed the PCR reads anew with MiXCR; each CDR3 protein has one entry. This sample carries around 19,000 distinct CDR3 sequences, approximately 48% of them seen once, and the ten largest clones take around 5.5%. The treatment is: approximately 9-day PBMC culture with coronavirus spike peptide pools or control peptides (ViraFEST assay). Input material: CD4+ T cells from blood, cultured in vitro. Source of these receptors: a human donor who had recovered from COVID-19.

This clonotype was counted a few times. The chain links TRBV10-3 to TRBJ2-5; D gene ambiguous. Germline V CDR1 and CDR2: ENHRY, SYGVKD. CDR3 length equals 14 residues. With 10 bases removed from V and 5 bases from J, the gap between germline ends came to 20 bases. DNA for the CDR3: TGTGCCACCCATGATAATCACGGGTACGAGACCCAGTACTTC. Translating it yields CATHDNHGYETQYF.

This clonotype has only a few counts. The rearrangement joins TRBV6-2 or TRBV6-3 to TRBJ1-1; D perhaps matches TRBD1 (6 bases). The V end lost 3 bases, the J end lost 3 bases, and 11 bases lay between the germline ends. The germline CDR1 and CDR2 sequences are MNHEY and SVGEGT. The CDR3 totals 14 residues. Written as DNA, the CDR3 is TGTGCCAGCAGTTATCACAGGGTCGACACTGAAGCTTTCTTT. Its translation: CASSYHRVDTEAFF.

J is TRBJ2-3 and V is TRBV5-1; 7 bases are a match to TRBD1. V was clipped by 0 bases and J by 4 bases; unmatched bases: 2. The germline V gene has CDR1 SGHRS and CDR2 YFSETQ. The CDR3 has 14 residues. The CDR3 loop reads CASSLGQGPDTQYF. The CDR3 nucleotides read TGCGCCAGCAGCTTGGGACAGGGTCCAGATACGCAGTATTTT.

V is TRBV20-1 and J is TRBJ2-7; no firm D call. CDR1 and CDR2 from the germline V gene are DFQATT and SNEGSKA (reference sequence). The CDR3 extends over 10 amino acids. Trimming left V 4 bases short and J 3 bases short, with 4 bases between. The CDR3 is CSATDYEQYF. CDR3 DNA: TGCAGTGCTACCGACTACGAGCAGTACTTC.

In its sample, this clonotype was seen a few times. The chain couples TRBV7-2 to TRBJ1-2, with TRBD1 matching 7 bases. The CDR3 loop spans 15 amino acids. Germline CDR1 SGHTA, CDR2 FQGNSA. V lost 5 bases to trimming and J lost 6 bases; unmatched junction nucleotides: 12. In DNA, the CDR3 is TGTGCCAGCAGCCAAACCCGACAGGGTAATGATGGCTACACCTTC. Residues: CASSQTRQGNDGYTF.

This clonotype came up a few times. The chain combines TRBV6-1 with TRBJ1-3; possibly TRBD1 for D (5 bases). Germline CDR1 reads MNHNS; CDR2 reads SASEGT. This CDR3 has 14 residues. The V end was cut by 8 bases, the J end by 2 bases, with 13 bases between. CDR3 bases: TGTGCCAGCGCCGTGGGGGGTACTGGAAACACCATATATTTT. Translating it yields CASAVGGTGNTIYF.

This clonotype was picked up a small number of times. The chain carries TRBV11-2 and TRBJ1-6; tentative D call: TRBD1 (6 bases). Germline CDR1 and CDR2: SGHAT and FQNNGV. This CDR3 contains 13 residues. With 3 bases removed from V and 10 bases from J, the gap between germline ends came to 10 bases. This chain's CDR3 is CASSFQGQSPLHF. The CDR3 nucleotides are TGTGCCAGCAGCTTCCAGGGACAATCACCCCTCCACTTT.

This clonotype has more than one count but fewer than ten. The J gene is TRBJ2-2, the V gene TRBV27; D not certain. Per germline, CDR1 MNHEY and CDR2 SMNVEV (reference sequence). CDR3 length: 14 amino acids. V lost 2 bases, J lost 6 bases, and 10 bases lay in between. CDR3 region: CASSLSQAAGELFF. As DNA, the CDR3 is TGTGCCAGCAGTTTAAGTCAGGCCGCCGGGGAGCTGTTTTTT.

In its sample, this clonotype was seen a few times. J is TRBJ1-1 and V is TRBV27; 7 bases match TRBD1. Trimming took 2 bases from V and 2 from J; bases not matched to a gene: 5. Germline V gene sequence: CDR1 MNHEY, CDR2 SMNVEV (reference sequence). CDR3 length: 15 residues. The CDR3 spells CASSLVGTVNTEAFF. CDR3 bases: TGTGCCAGCAGTTTAGTCGGGACAGTCAACACTGAAGCTTTCTTT.

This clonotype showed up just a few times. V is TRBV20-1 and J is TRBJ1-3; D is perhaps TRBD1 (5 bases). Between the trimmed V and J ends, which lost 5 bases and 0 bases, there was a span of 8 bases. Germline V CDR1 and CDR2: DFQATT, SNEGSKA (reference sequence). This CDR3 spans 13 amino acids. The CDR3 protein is CSAPQASGNTIYF. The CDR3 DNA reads TGCAGTGCTCCACAGGCCTCTGGAAACACCATATATTTT.

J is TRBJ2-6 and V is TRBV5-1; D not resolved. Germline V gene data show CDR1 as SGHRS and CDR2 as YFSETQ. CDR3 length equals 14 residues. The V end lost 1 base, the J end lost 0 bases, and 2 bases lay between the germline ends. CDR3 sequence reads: CASSLRSGANVLTF. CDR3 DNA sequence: TGCGCCAGCAGCTTGCGCTCTGGGGCCAACGTCCTGACTTTC.

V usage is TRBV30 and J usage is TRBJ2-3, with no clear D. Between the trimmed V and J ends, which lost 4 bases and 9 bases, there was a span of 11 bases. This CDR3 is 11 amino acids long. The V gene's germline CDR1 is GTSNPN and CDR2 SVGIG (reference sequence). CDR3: CAWNSKFTQYF. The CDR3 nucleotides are TGTGCCTGGAACTCCAAGTTCACGCAGTATTTT. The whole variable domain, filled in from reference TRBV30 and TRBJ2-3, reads SQTIHQWPATLVQPVGSPLSLECTVEGTSNPNLYWYRQAAGRGLQLLFYSVGIGQISSEVPQNLSASRPQDRQFILSSKKLLLSDSGFYLCAWNSKFTQYFGPGTRLTVL.

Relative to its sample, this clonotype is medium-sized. DNA for the CDR3: TGTGCCAGCAGTTTACGGTTGGGGAACACTGAAGCTTTCTTT. It encodes CASSLRLGNTEAFF. V usage is TRBV27 and J usage is TRBJ1-1; D gene uncertain. The V gene lost 2 bases and the J gene lost 1 base, with 8 bases spanning the gap. In germline, CDR1 is MNHEY, CDR2 SMNVEV (reference sequence). This CDR3 is 14 amino acids long.

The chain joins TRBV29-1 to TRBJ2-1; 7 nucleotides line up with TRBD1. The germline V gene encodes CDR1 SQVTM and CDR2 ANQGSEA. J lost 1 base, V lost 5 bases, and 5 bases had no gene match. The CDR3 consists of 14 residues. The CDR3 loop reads CSVQGQISYNEQFF. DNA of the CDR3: TGCAGCGTTCAGGGACAGATATCCTACAATGAGCAGTTCTTC.

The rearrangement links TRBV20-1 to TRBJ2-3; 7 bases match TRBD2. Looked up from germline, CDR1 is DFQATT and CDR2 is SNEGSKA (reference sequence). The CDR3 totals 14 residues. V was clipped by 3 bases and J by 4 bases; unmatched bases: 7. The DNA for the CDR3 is TGCAGTGCTAGTTCAGCGGGAAGAGCAGATACGCAGTATTTT. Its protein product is CSASSAGRADTQYF.

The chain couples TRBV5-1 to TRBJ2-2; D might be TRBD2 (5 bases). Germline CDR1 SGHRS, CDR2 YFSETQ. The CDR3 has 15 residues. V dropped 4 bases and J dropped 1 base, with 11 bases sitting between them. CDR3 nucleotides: TGCGCCAGCAGCCAAACTAGTCAGAACACCGGGGAGCTGTTTTTT. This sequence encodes CASSQTSQNTGELFF. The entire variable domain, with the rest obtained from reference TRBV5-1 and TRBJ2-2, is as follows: KAGVTQTPRYLIKTRGQQVTLSCSPISGHRSVSWYQQTPGQGLQFLFEYFSETQRNKGNFPGRFSGRQFSNSRSEMNVSTLELGDSALYLCASSQTSQNTGELFFGEGSRLTVL.

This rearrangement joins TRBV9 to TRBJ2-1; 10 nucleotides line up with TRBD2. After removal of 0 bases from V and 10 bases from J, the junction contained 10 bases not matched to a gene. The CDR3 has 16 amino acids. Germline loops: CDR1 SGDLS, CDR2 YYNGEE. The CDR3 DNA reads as TGTGCCAGCAGCGTAGCAGGACTAGCGGTTCGTTCAGAGCAGTTCTTC. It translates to CASSVAGLAVRSEQFF.

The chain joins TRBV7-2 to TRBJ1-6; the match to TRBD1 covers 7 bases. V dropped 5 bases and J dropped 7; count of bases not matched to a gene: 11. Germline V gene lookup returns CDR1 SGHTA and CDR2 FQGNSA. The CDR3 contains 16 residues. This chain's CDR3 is CASSRNRPGQNSPLHF. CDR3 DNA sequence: TGTGCCAGCAGCCGAAACAGACCGGGACAGAATTCACCCCTCCACTTT.

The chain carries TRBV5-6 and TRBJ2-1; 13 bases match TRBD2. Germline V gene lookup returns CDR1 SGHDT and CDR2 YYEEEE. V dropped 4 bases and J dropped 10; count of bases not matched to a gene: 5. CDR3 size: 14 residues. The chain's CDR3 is CASSRWTSGREQFF. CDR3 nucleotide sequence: TGTGCCAGCAGCCGATGGACTAGCGGGAGAGAGCAGTTCTTC.

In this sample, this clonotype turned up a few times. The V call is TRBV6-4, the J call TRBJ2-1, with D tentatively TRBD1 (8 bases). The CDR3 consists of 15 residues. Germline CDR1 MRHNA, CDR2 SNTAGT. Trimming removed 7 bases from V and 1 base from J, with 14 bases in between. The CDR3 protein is CASTPQGGSYNEQFF. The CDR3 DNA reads TGTGCCAGCACCCCACAGGGGGGGTCCTACAATGAGCAGTTCTTC.

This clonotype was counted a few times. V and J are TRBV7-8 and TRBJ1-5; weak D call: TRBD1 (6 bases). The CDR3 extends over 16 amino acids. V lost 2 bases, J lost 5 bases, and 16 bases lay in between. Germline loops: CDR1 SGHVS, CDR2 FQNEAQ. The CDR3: CASSLYRTQGYQPQHF. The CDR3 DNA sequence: TGTGCCAGCAGCTTATATCGGACACAGGGTTATCAGCCCCAGCATTTT.

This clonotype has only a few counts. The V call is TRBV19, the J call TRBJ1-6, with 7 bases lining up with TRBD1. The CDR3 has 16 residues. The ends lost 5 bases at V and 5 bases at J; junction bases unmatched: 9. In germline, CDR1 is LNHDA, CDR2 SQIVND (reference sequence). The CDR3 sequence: CASSPRQGGDNSPLHF. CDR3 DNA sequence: TGTGCCAGTAGTCCCCGACAGGGAGGGGATAATTCACCCCTCCACTTT.

CDR3 DNA sequence: TGTGCCAGCAGCTTATCCGGGACAGGTTCCTACGAGCAGTACTTC. The encoded protein is CASSLSGTGSYEQYF. The rearrangement uses TRBV6-1 and TRBJ2-7; TRBD1 aligns across 8 bases. Germline assignment: CDR1 MNHNS and CDR2 SASEGT. The CDR3 runs 15 residues. V lost 6 bases, J lost 1 base, and 8 bases stayed unmatched.